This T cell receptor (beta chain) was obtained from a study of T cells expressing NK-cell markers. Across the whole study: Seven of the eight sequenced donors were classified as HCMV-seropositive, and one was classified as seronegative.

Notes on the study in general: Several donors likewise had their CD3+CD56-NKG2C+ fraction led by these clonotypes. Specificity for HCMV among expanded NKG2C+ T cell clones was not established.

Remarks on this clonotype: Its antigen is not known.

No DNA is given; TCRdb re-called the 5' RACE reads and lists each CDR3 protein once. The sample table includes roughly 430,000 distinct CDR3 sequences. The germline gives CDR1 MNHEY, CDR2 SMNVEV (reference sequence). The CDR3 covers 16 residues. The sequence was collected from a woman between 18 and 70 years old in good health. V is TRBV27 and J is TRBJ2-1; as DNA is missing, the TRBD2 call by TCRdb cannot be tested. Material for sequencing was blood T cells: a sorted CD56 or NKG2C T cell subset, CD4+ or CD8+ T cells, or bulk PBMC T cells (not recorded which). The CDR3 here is CASQRGLAGVGNEQFF.